These T cell receptor beta chains were read from a single sample in a study of cytomegalovirus exposure and HLA in healthy donors. Sequenced by immunoSEQ multiplex PCR; TCRdb stores in-frame clones only, minus some. The repertoire includes 160,000 or so clones, about three quarters of them detected once, and more than 1.1% sits in the top ten. The specimen sequenced was PBMCs. Receptor source: a woman aged 25 to 39 in good health and CMV-seronegative. Each CDR3 is given with its conserved first and last residue. The order of the fields is D gene, J gene, clone size, V gene, CDR3 DNA, CDR3 protein. D genes are given only for firm matches. Clone size, where shown, is once, few, many, or a class for clones that have expanded.

>.|TRBJ2-3|.|TRBV5-1
TGCGCCAGCAGCTCCTACGGGGTCACAGATACGCAGTATTTT
CASSSYGVTDTQYF
>.|TRBJ2-1|.|TRBV5-1
TGCGCCAGCGGTCCGGTGGCTAGCAATGAGCAGTTCTTC
CASGPVASNEQFF
>TRBD1|TRBJ1-3|few|TRBV30
TGTGCCTTTATGATTGGGACAGGGGCTGGAAACACCATATATTTT
CAFMIGTGAGNTIYF
>TRBD2|TRBJ2-3|.|TRBV5-6
TGTGCCAGCAGCCCCGGGACTAGCGGCACAGATACGCAGTATTTT
CASSPGTSGTDTQYF
>TRBD1|TRBJ1-3|.|TRBV7-6
TGTGCCAGCAGCTTCCGGGACAGGGGTACCACCGACGGAAACACCATATATTTT
CASSFRDRGTTDGNTIYF
>TRBD1|TRBJ2-1|.|TRBV29-1
TGCAGCGTTGAACGGGGACAGGGGCACAATGAGCAGTTCTTC
CSVERGQGHNEQFF
>.|TRBJ1-2|few|TRBV9
TGTGCCAGCAGCGGGATGAGGGAGGGAGGCTACACCTTC
CASSGMREGGYTF
>.|TRBJ1-2|.|TRBV11-2
TGTGCCAGCAGCTTAGGGGAGTGGTACAGAGATGGCTACACCTTC
CASSLGEWYRDGYTF
>TRBD2|TRBJ2-5|.|TRBV11-3
TGTGCCAGCAGCCAGAGGACTAGCGGGCAAGAGACCCAGTACTTC
CASSQRTSGQETQYF
>.|TRBJ2-7|.|TRBV5-1
TGCGCCAGCAGCTTCGGGTTGCTTGGCTACGAGCAGTACTTC
CASSFGLLGYEQYF
>.|TRBJ1-1|.|TRBV18
TGTGCCAGCTCACCAACAGAACGAACTGAAGCTTTCTTT
CASSPTERTEAFF
>TRBD1|TRBJ1-4|many|TRBV2
TGTGCCAGCATTGCGGACAGGAATAATGAAAAACTGTTTTTT
CASIADRNNEKLFF
>.|TRBJ1-1|.|TRBV7-9
TGTGCCAGCAGCCGCGCGGGGTCGGCTGAAGCTTTCTTT
CASSRAGSAEAFF
>.|TRBJ1-1|.|TRBV7-6
TGTGCCAGCAGCCTCACAGGGACGTTAGAGAACAGGGAAAAGACTGAAGCTTTCTTT
CASSLTGTLENREKTEAFF
>.|TRBJ1-4|once|TRBV14
TGTGCCAGCAGCCAAGAATGGGGGGGAGGTGAAAAACTGTTTTTT
CASSQEWGGGEKLFF
>TRBD1|TRBJ1-2|.|TRBV7-2
TGTGCCAGCAGCTGGGGGGGGACAGGGGGCAACTATGGCTACACCTTC
CASSWGGTGGNYGYTF
>.|TRBJ2-6|.|TRBV11-3
TGTGCCAGCAGCTCCGGACAAGCCAGTGGGGCCAACGTCCTGACTTTC
CASSSGQASGANVLTF
>.|TRBJ2-5|.|TRBV6-6
TGTGCCAGCAGTTACCAGGGATGGGAGACCCAGTACTTC
CASSYQGWETQYF
>.|TRBJ1-1|.|TRBV27
TGTGCCAGCAGTTTAATTGGAGGTCCCAGGAGGGGCACTGAAGCTTTCTTT
CASSLIGGPRRGTEAFF
>TRBD2|TRBJ2-3|.|TRBV13
TGTGCCAGCAGGCGGACTAGCGGGGGGCAAATCACAGATACGCAGTATTTT
CASRRTSGGQITDTQYF
>.|TRBJ1-4|few|TRBV30
TGTGCCTGGGCCCAGGGGAGCGAAAAACTGTTTTTT
CAWAQGSEKLFF
>.|TRBJ2-6|.|TRBV2
TGTGCCAGCAACTTACGGGCTGGGGCCAACGTCCTGACTTTC
CASNLRAGANVLTF
>.|TRBJ2-1|.|TRBV9
TGTGCCAGCAGCGTTGGGGCGGCCGGATCCTACAATGAGCAGTTCTTC
CASSVGAAGSYNEQFF
>TRBD1|TRBJ1-2|once|TRBV5-5
TGTGCCAGCAGCCCCTCGGGACAGGGGTTTAGTGGCTACACCTTC
CASSPSGQGFSGYTF
>.|TRBJ1-1|.|TRBV5-4
TGTGCCAGCAACTCGGGGGTTTCTGAAGCTTTCTTT
CASNSGVSEAFF
>TRBD1|TRBJ1-2|.|TRBV5-1
TGCGCCAGCAGCTTATCCGGGACAGGCAACTATGGCTACACCTTC
CASSLSGTGNYGYTF
>TRBD2|TRBJ2-1|few|TRBV7-6
TGTGCCAGCAGCCCCCAGTCTAGCGGGGGGGACAATGAGCAGTTCTTC
CASSPQSSGGDNEQFF
>TRBD2|TRBJ2-1|once|TRBV11-3
TGTGCCAGCAGCCGTTCTAGCGGGGGGGCATATGAGCAGTTCTTC
CASSRSSGGAYEQFF
>.|TRBJ1-5|once|TRBV6-6
TGTGCCAGCAGCCCAGCGGGGTGGCAGCCCCAGCATTTT
CASSPAGWQPQHF
>.|TRBJ1-1|.|TRBV30
TGTGCCTGGAGTGTATTAAATGCGGGGGCCGCGGTACAAGCTTTCTTT
CAWSVLNAGAAVQAFF
>TRBD1|TRBJ1-1|few|TRBV6-5
TGTGCCAGCAGTTACGGGCAGGGGGCTGGAGAAGCTTTCTTT
CASSYGQGAGEAFF
>.|TRBJ1-2|.|TRBV4-1
TGCGCCAGCAGCGGGCCCAGGGTGGATGGCTACACCTTC
CASSGPRVDGYTF
>.|TRBJ2-3|.|TRBV6-1
TGTGCCAGCAGTGAGATAGTATCCACCACAGATACGCAGTATTTT
CASSEIVSTTDTQYF
>.|TRBJ2-7|.|TRBV10-1
TGCGCCAGCAGTGACCCCCCCTGGGGCAGCTCCTACGAGCAGTACTTC
CASSDPPWGSSYEQYF
>TRBD1|TRBJ1-6|.|TRBV7-7
TGTGCCAGCAGCTCGGACAGGGACTCACCCCTCCACTTT
CASSSDRDSPLHF
>TRBD1|TRBJ1-1|.|TRBV7-9
TGTGCCAGCAGCGGTGTCGACAGGGTGGGAGCTTTCTTT
CASSGVDRVGAFF